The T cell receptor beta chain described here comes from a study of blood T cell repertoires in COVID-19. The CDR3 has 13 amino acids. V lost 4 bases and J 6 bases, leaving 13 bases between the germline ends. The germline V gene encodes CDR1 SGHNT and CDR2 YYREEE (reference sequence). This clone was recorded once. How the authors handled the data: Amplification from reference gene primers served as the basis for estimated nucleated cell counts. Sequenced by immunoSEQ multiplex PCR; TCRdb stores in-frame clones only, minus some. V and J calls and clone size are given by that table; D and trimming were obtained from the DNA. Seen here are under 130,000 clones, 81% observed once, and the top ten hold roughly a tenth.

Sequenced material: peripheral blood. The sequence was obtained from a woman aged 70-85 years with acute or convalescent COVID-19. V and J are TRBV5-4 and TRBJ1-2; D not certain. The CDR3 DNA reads TGTGCCAGCAGCCTGATCAGTGGTGATGGCTACACCTTC. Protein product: CASSLISGDGYTF.